These 18 T cell receptor beta chains originate from one sample sequenced in a study of shared clonotypes between healthy human individuals. Sequencing used immunoSEQ multiplex PCR; TCRdb keeps in-frame clones, though not all of them. The sample holds under 1,900,000 clones, roughly 98.5% seen once. The sample was naive CD4+ T cells sorted from blood. Sample subset: CD45RA+ positively selected. The receptors come from a man aged 30 to 39 in good health.

This sequence joins TRBV2 and TRBJ2-2; D gene unclear. Trimming left V 9 bases short and J 6 bases short, with 11 bases between. Germline V gene lookup returns CDR1 SNHLY and CDR2 FYNNEI. The length of the CDR3 is 12 residues. Here the CDR3 DNA reads TGTGCCAGTTTCGGTAGGGCCGGGGAGCTGTTTTTT. This codes for CASFGRAGELFF.

The J gene is TRBJ2-7, the V gene TRBV6-5; tentatively, D is TRBD2 (6 bases). Trimming stripped 0 bases from V and 2 bases from J, with 11 bases between. This CDR3 is built from 15 residues. Germline V gene data show CDR1 as MNHEY and CDR2 as SVGAGI. This CDR3 is CASSYSPGSAYEQYF. In nucleotides, the CDR3 is TGTGCCAGCAGTTACTCGCCCGGGAGTGCCTACGAGCAGTACTTC.

The chain links TRBV7-9 to TRBJ1-4; D gene ambiguous. Trimming removed 5 bases at V and 2 bases at J, with 15 bases between. The germline CDR1 and CDR2 sequences are SEHNR and FQNEAQ (reference sequence). The CDR3 is made up of 16 amino acids. The DNA of the CDR3 is TGTGCCAGCAGCCCCTTAAGGGAAGCTACTAATGAAAAACTGTTTTTT. This codes for CASSPLREATNEKLFF.

This sequence joins TRBV2 and TRBJ2-1; D is possibly TRBD2 (5 bases). CDR1 and CDR2 from the germline V gene are SNHLY and FYNNEI. Trimming removed 7 bases from V and 6 bases from J, with 16 bases in between. This CDR3 has 14 amino acids. The CDR3 DNA sequence: TGTGCCAGCAAGGCTAGCCGAGGGCCCAATGAGCAGTTCTTC. Residues: CASKASRGPNEQFF. Full variable domain (outside the CDR3, taken from reference TRBV2 and TRBJ2-1): EPEVTQTPSHQVTQMGQEVILRCVPISNHLYFYWYRQILGQKVEFLVSFYNNEISEKSEIFDDQFSVERPDGSNFTLKIRSTKLEDSAMYFCASKASRGPNEQFFGPGTRLTVL.

The V and J genes are TRBV5-4 and TRBJ2-7, with TRBD2 as a possible D gene (6 bases). Between the trimmed V and J ends, which lost 4 bases and 6 bases, there was a span of 11 bases. The CDR3 loop spans 12 amino acids. The germline gives CDR1 SGHNT, CDR2 YYREEE (reference sequence). The CDR3 region has the DNA TGTGCCAGCAGCAGAACCGGGGGCGAGCAGTACTTC. This translates into CASSRTGGEQYF.

DNA for the CDR3: TGTGCCAGCAGTTACTCGAGGGCACTAACCTACGAGCAGTACTTC. Residues: CASSYSRALTYEQYF. The chain has TRBV6-5 and TRBJ2-7; D perhaps matches TRBD2 (5 bases). V lost 0 bases and J 2 bases, leaving 11 bases between the germline ends. There are 15 residues in the CDR3. The germline V gene has CDR1 MNHEY and CDR2 SVGAGI.

The chain is built from TRBV5-4 and TRBJ2-2; D is possibly TRBD1 or TRBD2 (5 bases each). Germline CDR1 is SGHNT and CDR2 is YYREEE (reference sequence). This CDR3 is built from 15 residues. The V end lost 3 bases, the J end lost 5 bases, and 14 bases lay between the germline ends. CDR3 DNA sequence: TGTGCCAGCAGCTACCGGGACCCCGGGACCGGGGAGCTGTTTTTT. It yields the protein CASSYRDPGTGELFF.

V usage is TRBV7-9 and J usage is TRBJ2-2; either TRBD1 or TRBD2 may fit D (5 bases each). The CDR3 contains 15 residues. The V end lost 5 bases, the J end lost 9 bases, and 19 bases lay between the germline ends. The germline V gene has CDR1 SEHNR and CDR2 FQNEAQ (reference sequence). The CDR3 region is CASSPEGPDMRELFF. Written as DNA, the CDR3 is TGTGCCAGCAGCCCTGAGGGGCCCGACATGAGGGAGCTGTTTTTT.

V is TRBV5-1 and J is TRBJ1-4, with 7 bases fitting TRBD1. Germline CDR1 SGHRS, CDR2 YFSETQ. The CDR3 runs 17 residues. Trimming cost V 1 base and J 0 bases; bases outside gene matches: 6. The CDR3 loop is CASSLNGQAATNEKLFF. CDR3 nucleotides: TGCGCCAGCAGCTTGAACGGACAGGCGGCAACTAATGAAAAACTGTTTTTT.

The chain has TRBV7-9 and TRBJ1-2, with 7 bases identical to TRBD1. CDR1 is SEHNR, CDR2 FQNEAQ, per germline (reference sequence). V shed 4 bases, J shed 12 bases, and the junction held 8 bases outside the gene matches. CDR3 size: 12 residues. CDR3 in DNA: TGTGCCAGCAGCTCTTACAGGGGCGCGGACACCTTC. The encoded protein is CASSSYRGADTF.

The V call is TRBV19, the J call TRBJ2-7; possible D gene TRBD1, 6 bases. The CDR3 covers 12 residues. V was pared by 6 bases and J by 4 bases, with 10 bases between. Germline V gene lookup returns CDR1 LNHDA and CDR2 SQIVND (reference sequence). CDR3 in amino acids: CASRGQYYEQYF. For the CDR3, the DNA is TGTGCCAGTAGAGGACAGTATTACGAGCAGTACTTC.

The genes are TRBV5-4 and TRBJ2-1; D perhaps matches TRBD1 (6 bases). This CDR3 contains 15 residues. The V gene's germline CDR1 is SGHNT and CDR2 YYREEE (reference sequence). V lost 5 bases and J lost 1, with 13 bases in between. The CDR3 region is CASSMDSQSYNEQFF. DNA of the CDR3: TGTGCCAGCAGTATGGACAGCCAATCCTACAATGAGCAGTTCTTC. Drawing the rest from reference TRBV5-4 and TRBJ2-1, the complete variable domain is ETGVTQSPTHLIKTRGQQVTLRCSSQSGHNTVSWYQQALGQGPQFIFQYYREEENGRGNFPPRFSGLQFPNYSSELNVNALELDDSALYLCASSMDSQSYNEQFFGPGTRLTVL.

This chain connects TRBV18 to TRBJ1-2, with 9 bases fitting TRBD1. With V trimmed by 4 bases and J by 6 bases, 9 bases remained unmatched. CDR1 is KGHSH and CDR2 is LQKENI in the germline V gene. CDR3 length equals 15 residues. CDR3 sequence: CASSLTRQGGNGYTF. The CDR3 bases are TGTGCCAGCTCACTTACTCGACAGGGGGGGAATGGCTACACCTTC.

The chain uses TRBV5-4 and TRBJ2-2, with D maybe TRBD2 (5 bases). The CDR3 extends over 14 amino acids. With 1 base removed from V and 8 bases from J, the gap between germline ends came to 12 bases. Germline CDR1 SGHNT, CDR2 YYREEE (reference sequence). The CDR3 nucleotides are TGTGCCAGCAGCTTGTTAGGACTGGAAGGGGAGCTGTTTTTT. It specifies CASSLLGLEGELFF.

The chain carries TRBV5-1 and TRBJ1-2, with D tentatively TRBD1 (5 bases). The CDR3 has 16 amino acids. Between the trimmed V and J ends, which lost 0 bases and 4 bases, there was a span of 16 bases. Per the germline V gene, CDR1 is SGHRS and CDR2 is YFSETQ. The CDR3 DNA reads as TGCGCCAGCAGCTTGGCCATGGAGGGACCAAGCTATGGCTACACCTTC. Protein sequence: CASSLAMEGPSYGYTF.

The CDR3 sequence is CASSQTQVSGNTIYF. The CDR3 DNA is TGTGCCAGCAGCCAAACACAGGTCTCTGGAAACACCATATATTTT. The chain is built from TRBV2 and TRBJ1-3; D may be TRBD1 (5 bases). The V gene's germline CDR1 is SNHLY and CDR2 FYNNEI. The CDR3 covers 15 residues. The V and J ends lost 6 bases and 0 bases respectively, with 12 bases between them.

In regard to this clone: Other DNA sequences in this sample translate to the same CDR3. This sequence joins TRBV19 and TRBJ2-7; D is possibly TRBD1 or TRBD2 (5 bases each). The V end was cut by 3 bases, the J end by 0 bases, with 12 bases between. Per the germline V gene, CDR1 is LNHDA and CDR2 is SQIVND (reference sequence). The CDR3 has 15 amino acids. The CDR3 bases are TGTGCCAGTAGTATCCGTGGGGGATCCTCCTACGAGCAGTACTTC. Translating gives CASSIRGGSSYEQYF. Using reference TRBV19 and TRBJ2-7 for the parts outside the CDR3, the full variable domain is DGGITQSPKYLFRKEGQNVTLSCEQNLNHDAMYWYRQDPGQGLRLIYYSQIVNDFQKGDIAEGYSVSREKKESFPLTVTSAQKNPTAFYLCASSIRGGSSYEQYFGPGTRLTVT.

The chain combines TRBV14 with TRBJ2-2; D tentatively reads TRBD1 or TRBD2 (5 bases each). Between the trimmed V and J ends, which lost 1 base and 3 bases, there was a span of 12 bases. This CDR3 has 16 amino acids. Germline CDR1 is SGHDN and CDR2 is FVKESK. The CDR3 region is CASSQVYGGDTGELFF. In nucleotides, the CDR3 is TGTGCCAGCAGCCAAGTTTATGGGGGAGACACCGGGGAGCTGTTTTTT. Full variable domain (remainder filled in from reference TRBV14 and TRBJ2-2): EAGVTQFPSHSVIEKGQTVTLRCDPISGHDNLYWYRRVMGKEIKFLLHFVKESKQDESGMPNNRFLAERTGGTYSTLKVQPAELEDSGVYFCASSQVYGGDTGELFFGEGSRLTVL.